This is a list of T cell receptor beta chains from one sample in a study of CD8+CD57+ T cells in acquired aplastic anemia. TCRdb independently ran MiXCR on the reads; one entry per CDR3 protein. The data show some 150,000 distinct CDR3 sequences, with 45% to 55% seen just once and more than 0.95% held by the top ten. The sequenced sample was sorted CD4+, CD8+, or CD8+CD57+ T cells (not recorded which) from PBMCs. All receptors derive from a human donor with aplastic anemia. The CDR3 runs from the conserved cysteine through the conserved F or W. A D gene is named only where the DNA matches it firmly. Size values are once, few and many counts, or a class for expanded clones, and some rows have none.

j_call	clone_size	v_call	d_call	cdr3_nt	cdr3_aa
TRBJ2-7	NA	TRBV4-3	NA	TGCGCCAGCAGCCATAGACTCGGGGAAGACGAGCAGTACTTC	CASSHRLGEDEQYF
TRBJ2-3	once	TRBV2	TRBD2	TGTGCCGCCAGCGGAGCCAGCGGGAGGGCACGGGGCACAGATACGCAGTATTTT	CAASGASGRARGTDTQYF
TRBJ2-7	many	TRBV11-1	NA	TGTGCCAGCACCCTAAGGGACGAGCAGTACTTC	CASTLRDEQYF
TRBJ1-2	NA	TRBV27	NA	TGTGCCAGCAGCAAGAACAGGGTGCTGGGCTACACCTTC	CASSKNRVLGYTF
TRBJ1-1	NA	TRBV19	NA	TGTGCCAGTAGTGCTCGGCAGGGCCCCCCTTACACTGAAGCTTTCTTT	CASSARQGPPYTEAFF
TRBJ2-7	many	TRBV12-3/TRBV12-4	TRBD1	TGTGCCAGCAGTTTAGCGACAGGGAGCTCCTACGAGCAGTACTTC	CASSLATGSSYEQYF
TRBJ1-1	many	TRBV19	NA	TGTGCCAGTATGGAGGACACTGAAGCTTTCTTT	CASMEDTEAFF
TRBJ2-7	many	TRBV6-5	TRBD2	TGTGCCAGCAGGTATCTAGCGGGGGGCTCCTACGAGCAGTACTTC	CASRYLAGGSYEQYF
TRBJ1-1	NA	TRBV29-1	NA	TGCAGCGGGAATGTGGCGGGACATATTAACACTGAAGCTTTCTTT	CSGNVAGHINTEAFF
TRBJ2-1	NA	TRBV7-8	TRBD1	TGTGCCTGCAGTTTGGGACAGAACAATGAGCAGTTCTTC	CACSLGQNNEQFF
TRBJ2-5	many	TRBV2	NA	TGTGCCAGCAGTCCCAGGTGGGGGGCCCAAGAGACCCAGTACTTC	CASSPRWGAQETQYF
TRBJ1-1	many	TRBV11-2	TRBD1	TGTGCCAGCAGCGAACAGGGGAGGAACACTGAAGCTTTCTTT	CASSEQGRNTEAFF
TRBJ2-5	many	TRBV5-6	NA	TGTGCCAGCAGCTTGGGGATTGGGGGCTCCCTGGAGACCCAGTACTTC	CASSLGIGGSLETQYF
TRBJ2-1	many	TRBV24-1	NA	TGTGCCACCAGTGATTTTACAGGGAAGAATGAGCAGTTCTTC	CATSDFTGKNEQFF
TRBJ2-1	NA	TRBV24-1	NA	TGTGCCACCAGTGGCGGTCAGTCCTACAATGAGCAGTTCTTC	CATSGGQSYNEQFF
TRBJ1-2	NA	TRBV28	NA	TGTGCCAGCAGGGGTGGGGGGTCTAACTATGGCTACACCTTC	CASRGGGSNYGYTF
TRBJ1-4	NA	TRBV4-2	TRBD1	TGTGCCAGCAGCCAAGCCCCGGGACAGGGCGCCGAAAAACTGTTTTTT	CASSQAPGQGAEKLFF
TRBJ2-1	NA	TRBV14	TRBD2	TGTGCCAGCAGCGAAGATGACTTTAGGGGACTAGCGGGACTCAATGAGCAGTTCTTC	CASSEDDFRGLAGLNEQFF
TRBJ2-3	NA	TRBV10-3	NA	TGTGCCATCAGTGAGGCAGGGGCTGACACAGATACGCAGTATTTT	CAISEAGADTDTQYF
TRBJ2-7	NA	TRBV12-5	NA	TGTGCTAGTTCGATCCTACACGAGCAGTACTTC	CASSILHEQYF
TRBJ2-1	NA	TRBV7-2	NA	TGTGCCAGCAGCTCCGGGACTCCCCAGTTCTTC	CASSSGTPQFF
TRBJ2-2	many	TRBV5-6	TRBD1	TGTGCCAGCGGCACCGGGACAGTTAACACCGGGGAGCTGTTTTTT	CASGTGTVNTGELFF
TRBJ1-2	many	TRBV6-1	NA	TGTGCCAGCAGTGAGGCGGAGGGCTATGGCTACACCTTC	CASSEAEGYGYTF
TRBJ2-7	many	TRBV2	TRBD1	TGTGCCAGCAGTATAGGACAGGGCCTCTACGAGCAGTACTTC	CASSIGQGLYEQYF
TRBJ2-5	many	TRBV12-3/TRBV12-4	NA	TGTGCCAGCAGGATACAGGGAGCAGAGACCCAGTACTTC	CASRIQGAETQYF
TRBJ2-3	many	TRBV5-5	NA	TGTGCCAGCAGCTCAGGGGCCGGCACAGATACGCAGTATTTT	CASSSGAGTDTQYF
TRBJ2-1	NA	TRBV10-3	NA	TGTGCCAGCAGTATTGGGTTAGGGGGTAGCGATGAGCAGTTCTTC	CASSIGLGGSDEQFF